This T cell receptor beta chain came from a study of shared clonotypes between healthy human individuals. For this clone: Its antigen is still unknown. Different DNA sequences within this sample yield the same CDR3.

Roughly 200 ng DNA, tens of thousands of T cell genomes, went into each sorted-subset replicate PCR. Only in-frame clones appear in the TCRdb table, and some are missing; sequencing was by immunoSEQ multiplex PCR. Among about 2.1 million clones listed, around 95% were seen once. Positively selected for CCR7, the CD45RO-negative cells used as naive CD8 cells excluded terminally differentiated effector memory CD45RA+ cells. Study conclusions and caveats: Naive subsets, compared against memory subsets, generally had larger estimated richness values. In this cohort, only blood was sampled, and tissue repertoires likely differ.

The sample comprised naive CD8+ T cells from PBMCs. The TCR comes from a man between 18 and 35 years old in good health. Some clones in this sample may be carry-over from other donors' samples.

CDR3 in DNA: TGTGCCAGCAGTTACTCAGAGGGGGCCTATGGCTACACCTTC. It is translated as CASSYSEGAYGYTF. The V gene is TRBV6-5, the J gene TRBJ1-2; 7 bases match TRBD1. Germline V gene lookup returns CDR1 MNHEY and CDR2 SVGAGI. This CDR3 has 14 amino acids. V lost 0 bases, J lost 4 bases, and 2 bases stayed unmatched.